The rows below give T cell receptor beta chains drawn from one sample of a study of shared clonotypes between healthy human individuals. Measured with immunoSEQ multiplex PCR; TCRdb has only the in-frame clones, and not every one. The sample includes around 2.5 million clones, over 85% of them seen just once. The sequencing sample was made of naive CD4+ T cells from PBMCs. These receptors were collected from a man younger than 35 in good health. Some clones in this sample may be carry-over from other donors' samples. Both conserved end residues are part of each CDR3. The D gene is left open where the match is weak. Clone size appears in some rows only: once, few, many, or a class for an expanded clone.

abundance: few
d_gene: NA
v_gene: TRBV29-1
j_gene: TRBJ2-2
CDR3aa: CSGRNTGELFF
CDR3nt: TGCAGCGGACGAAACACCGGGGAGCTGTTTTTT

abundance: few
d_gene: TRBD1
v_gene: TRBV7-2
j_gene: TRBJ1-5
CDR3aa: CASSLRQGDQPQHF
CDR3nt: TGTGCCAGCAGCTTGAGACAGGGCGACCAGCCCCAGCATTTT

abundance: NA
d_gene: NA
v_gene: TRBV15
j_gene: TRBJ2-5
CDR3aa: CATSSRGSWEETQYF
CDR3nt: TGTGCCACCAGCAGCCGAGGGTCCTGGGAAGAGACCCAGTACTTC

abundance: NA
d_gene: NA
v_gene: TRBV20-1
j_gene: TRBJ2-1
CDR3aa: CSARGFGEQFF
CDR3nt: TGCAGTGCTAGAGGCTTTGGTGAGCAGTTCTTC

abundance: NA
d_gene: NA
v_gene: TRBV27
j_gene: TRBJ2-3
CDR3aa: CASSGQGDTQYF
CDR3nt: TGTGCCAGCAGCGGTCAAGGGGATACGCAGTATTTT

abundance: NA
d_gene: NA
v_gene: TRBV19
j_gene: TRBJ2-1
CDR3aa: CASSMGGNYNEQFF
CDR3nt: TGTGCCAGTAGTATGGGCGGAAACTACAATGAGCAGTTCTTC

abundance: few
d_gene: NA
v_gene: TRBV6-1
j_gene: TRBJ1-2
CDR3aa: CASSEDFSRYTF
CDR3nt: TGTGCCAGCAGTGAAGACTTCTCCCGCTACACCTTC

abundance: NA
d_gene: NA
v_gene: TRBV9
j_gene: TRBJ1-5
CDR3aa: CASSADFNQPQHF
CDR3nt: TGTGCCAGCAGCGCAGACTTTAATCAGCCCCAGCATTTT

abundance: NA
d_gene: TRBD1
v_gene: TRBV28
j_gene: TRBJ2-7
CDR3aa: CASRLFTGQGSVGEQYF
CDR3nt: TGTGCCAGCAGACTATTCACGGGACAGGGAAGTGTAGGCGAGCAGTACTTC

abundance: NA
d_gene: NA
v_gene: TRBV2
j_gene: TRBJ1-2
CDR3aa: CASSASYRDSATYGYTF
CDR3nt: TGTGCCAGCAGCGCCAGCTACCGGGACTCGGCGACCTATGGCTACACCTTC

abundance: NA
d_gene: NA
v_gene: TRBV4-2
j_gene: TRBJ2-7
CDR3aa: CASRHTVGGNYEQYF
CDR3nt: TGTGCCAGCAGGCATACGGTGGGGGGAAACTACGAGCAGTACTTC

abundance: NA
d_gene: NA
v_gene: TRBV5-1
j_gene: TRBJ1-1
CDR3aa: CASSSRQSGTEAFF
CDR3nt: TGCGCCAGCAGCTCCCGACAGTCGGGCACTGAAGCTTTCTTT

abundance: NA
d_gene: NA
v_gene: TRBV27
j_gene: TRBJ1-2
CDR3aa: CASSLKGPPYGYTF
CDR3nt: TGTGCCAGCAGTTTGAAGGGCCCCCCCTATGGCTACACCTTC

abundance: NA
d_gene: TRBD1
v_gene: TRBV7-8
j_gene: TRBJ1-4
CDR3aa: CASSLQGGDRFEKLFF
CDR3nt: TGTGCCAGCAGCTTACAGGGAGGGGACAGATTTGAAAAACTGTTTTTT

abundance: NA
d_gene: NA
v_gene: TRBV28
j_gene: TRBJ2-3
CDR3aa: CASSFRGSTDTQYF
CDR3nt: TGTGCCAGCAGTTTCCGCGGTAGCACAGATACGCAGTATTTT

abundance: NA
d_gene: NA
v_gene: TRBV9
j_gene: TRBJ2-3
CDR3aa: CASSVGGIPDTQYF
CDR3nt: TGTGCCAGCAGCGTGGGCGGGATCCCGGATACGCAGTATTTT

abundance: NA
d_gene: NA
v_gene: TRBV29-1
j_gene: TRBJ1-1
CDR3aa: CSVADRHTEAFF
CDR3nt: TGCAGCGTTGCCGACAGGCACACTGAAGCTTTCTTT

abundance: NA
d_gene: TRBD1
v_gene: TRBV30
j_gene: TRBJ1-2
CDR3aa: CAWSEPGQSYYGYTF
CDR3nt: TGTGCCTGGAGTGAGCCGGGACAGTCGTACTATGGCTACACCTTC

abundance: NA
d_gene: NA
v_gene: TRBV25-1
j_gene: TRBJ1-1
CDR3aa: CASSESSKGSGLNTEAFF
CDR3nt: TGTGCCAGCAGTGAATCCAGCAAGGGGTCGGGGCTAAACACTGAAGCTTTCTTT

abundance: NA
d_gene: TRBD1
v_gene: TRBV6-5
j_gene: TRBJ2-7
CDR3aa: CASRPDRGEQYF
CDR3nt: TGTGCCAGCAGACCCGACAGGGGCGAGCAGTACTTC

abundance: NA
d_gene: NA
v_gene: TRBV19
j_gene: TRBJ1-2
CDR3aa: CASSSGWYGYTF
CDR3nt: TGTGCCAGTAGTTCCGGGTGGTATGGCTACACCTTC

abundance: NA
d_gene: TRBD1
v_gene: TRBV6-1
j_gene: TRBJ2-5
CDR3aa: CASSTQNRGETQYF
CDR3nt: TGTGCCAGCAGTACTCAAAACAGGGGTGAGACCCAGTACTTC

abundance: NA
d_gene: NA
v_gene: TRBV25-1
j_gene: TRBJ1-6
CDR3aa: CASSDPINSPLHF
CDR3nt: TGTGCCAGCAGCGACCCAATCAATTCACCCCTCCACTTT

abundance: NA
d_gene: TRBD1
v_gene: TRBV10-2
j_gene: TRBJ2-1
CDR3aa: CASSDVVGDRGRIEQFF
CDR3nt: TGCGCCAGCAGTGATGTCGTAGGAGACAGGGGGAGGATTGAGCAGTTCTTC

abundance: once
d_gene: NA
v_gene: TRBV11-3
j_gene: TRBJ1-2
CDR3aa: CASSLEGGRLVF
CDR3nt: TGTGCCAGCAGCTTAGAGGGCGGACGCTTGGTTTTC

abundance: NA
d_gene: TRBD2
v_gene: TRBV7-3
j_gene: TRBJ2-1
CDR3aa: CASRGTSGNNEQFF
CDR3nt: TGTGCCAGCAGGGGGACTAGCGGAAACAATGAGCAGTTCTTC

abundance: NA
d_gene: NA
v_gene: TRBV4-2
j_gene: TRBJ2-5
CDR3aa: CASSPAEGGQETQYF
CDR3nt: TGTGCCAGCAGCCCAGCGGAGGGGGGTCAAGAGACCCAGTACTTC

abundance: NA
d_gene: TRBD2
v_gene: TRBV9
j_gene: TRBJ2-7
CDR3aa: CASSVDPSGASYEQYF
CDR3nt: TGTGCCAGCAGCGTAGATCCTAGCGGTGCCTCCTACGAGCAGTACTTC

abundance: NA
d_gene: NA
v_gene: TRBV19
j_gene: TRBJ1-2
CDR3aa: CASSIAPAHGYTF
CDR3nt: TGTGCCAGTAGTATAGCCCCGGCCCATGGCTACACCTTC

abundance: NA
d_gene: TRBD2
v_gene: TRBV29-1
j_gene: TRBJ2-7
CDR3aa: CSVTGTSSSYEQYF
CDR3nt: TGCAGCGTGACCGGGACTAGCAGCTCCTACGAGCAGTACTTC

abundance: NA
d_gene: TRBD1
v_gene: TRBV5-4
j_gene: TRBJ1-1
CDR3aa: CASRLAPGQGDGEAFF
CDR3nt: TGTGCCAGCAGACTTGCGCCCGGACAGGGGGACGGTGAAGCTTTCTTT

abundance: NA
d_gene: NA
v_gene: TRBV19
j_gene: TRBJ2-7
CDR3aa: CASSQLGGEQYF
CDR3nt: TGTGCCAGTAGCCAGCTTGGGGGGGAGCAGTACTTC

abundance: NA
d_gene: NA
v_gene: TRBV7-8
j_gene: TRBJ2-2
CDR3aa: CASRGIRELFF
CDR3nt: TGTGCCAGCAGAGGTATACGGGAGCTGTTTTTT

abundance: few
d_gene: NA
v_gene: TRBV28
j_gene: TRBJ1-4
CDR3aa: CASSHLGTELFF
CDR3nt: TGTGCCAGCAGCCACCTGGGGACCGAACTGTTTTTT

abundance: NA
d_gene: TRBD1
v_gene: TRBV19
j_gene: TRBJ2-7
CDR3aa: CASKGLGDRGPYEQYF
CDR3nt: TGTGCCAGTAAGGGTCTAGGTGACAGGGGGCCTTACGAGCAGTACTTC

abundance: NA
d_gene: NA
v_gene: TRBV6-5
j_gene: TRBJ2-7
CDR3aa: CASSVSSEPYEQYF
CDR3nt: TGTGCCAGCAGCGTGAGCAGTGAACCCTACGAGCAGTACTTC

abundance: NA
d_gene: NA
v_gene: TRBV5-1
j_gene: TRBJ1-2
CDR3aa: CASSTPGQGVYGYTF
CDR3nt: TGCGCCAGCAGCACCCCAGGTCAGGGAGTGTATGGCTACACCTTC

abundance: NA
d_gene: NA
v_gene: TRBV28
j_gene: TRBJ1-2
CDR3aa: CASSSGHAYGYTF
CDR3nt: TGTGCCAGCAGTTCGGGACACGCCTATGGCTACACCTTC

abundance: NA
d_gene: TRBD1
v_gene: TRBV28
j_gene: TRBJ1-5
CDR3aa: CASSSHNTLTGRNQPQHF
CDR3nt: TGTGCCAGCAGTTCCCACAATACCCTGACAGGGAGGAATCAGCCCCAGCATTTT

abundance: NA
d_gene: NA
v_gene: TRBV5-6
j_gene: TRBJ1-1
CDR3aa: CASSLQGGITEAFF
CDR3nt: TGTGCCAGCAGCTTGCAGGGCGGAATCACTGAAGCTTTCTTT

abundance: NA
d_gene: NA
v_gene: TRBV19
j_gene: TRBJ2-5
CDR3aa: CASRITPADREGAETQYF
CDR3nt: TGTGCCAGTAGAATTACCCCCGCGGACAGGGAGGGCGCGGAGACCCAGTACTTC

abundance: few
d_gene: NA
v_gene: TRBV15
j_gene: TRBJ1-5
CDR3aa: CATSKRTPAGQPQHF
CDR3nt: TGTGCCACCAGCAAAAGGACCCCGGCAGGACAGCCCCAGCATTTT

abundance: NA
d_gene: NA
v_gene: TRBV15
j_gene: TRBJ2-2
CDR3aa: CATSRVRTENTGELFF
CDR3nt: TGTGCCACCAGCAGAGTTAGAACAGAGAACACCGGGGAGCTGTTTTTT

abundance: NA
d_gene: NA
v_gene: TRBV4-1
j_gene: TRBJ2-7
CDR3aa: CASSQETVLAYEQYF
CDR3nt: TGCGCCAGCAGCCAAGAGACGGTGTTAGCCTACGAGCAGTACTTC

abundance: NA
d_gene: TRBD1
v_gene: TRBV10-3
j_gene: TRBJ2-1
CDR3aa: CAIRGTGDNEQFF
CDR3nt: TGTGCCATCAGGGGGACAGGGGATAATGAGCAGTTCTTC

abundance: NA
d_gene: TRBD1
v_gene: TRBV5-1
j_gene: TRBJ1-1
CDR3aa: CASSLVGQGSGTEAFF
CDR3nt: TGCGCCAGCAGCTTGGTTGGACAGGGAAGTGGCACTGAAGCTTTCTTT

abundance: few
d_gene: NA
v_gene: TRBV6-5
j_gene: TRBJ1-1
CDR3aa: CASSYSWSQWAFF
CDR3nt: TGTGCCAGCAGTTACTCGTGGTCACAGTGGGCTTTCTTT

abundance: NA
d_gene: NA
v_gene: TRBV19
j_gene: TRBJ2-3
CDR3aa: CASSTQDYTQYF
CDR3nt: TGTGCCAGTAGTACACAGGATTATACGCAGTATTTT

abundance: NA
d_gene: NA
v_gene: TRBV28
j_gene: TRBJ2-7
CDR3aa: CASTGPEENSYEQYF
CDR3nt: TGTGCCAGCACCGGCCCAGAGGAGAATTCCTACGAGCAGTACTTC

abundance: NA
d_gene: NA
v_gene: TRBV15
j_gene: TRBJ1-2
CDR3aa: CATSRDLSYGYTF
CDR3nt: TGTGCCACCAGCAGAGATCTCAGCTATGGCTACACCTTC

abundance: NA
d_gene: TRBD2
v_gene: TRBV7-3
j_gene: TRBJ2-1
CDR3aa: CASSLAGGLYNEQFF
CDR3nt: TGTGCCAGCAGCTTAGCGGGGGGACTCTACAATGAGCAGTTCTTC

abundance: NA
d_gene: TRBD2
v_gene: TRBV28
j_gene: TRBJ2-7
CDR3aa: CASRPLAGHYEQYF
CDR3nt: TGTGCCAGCAGGCCACTAGCGGGTCACTACGAGCAGTACTTC